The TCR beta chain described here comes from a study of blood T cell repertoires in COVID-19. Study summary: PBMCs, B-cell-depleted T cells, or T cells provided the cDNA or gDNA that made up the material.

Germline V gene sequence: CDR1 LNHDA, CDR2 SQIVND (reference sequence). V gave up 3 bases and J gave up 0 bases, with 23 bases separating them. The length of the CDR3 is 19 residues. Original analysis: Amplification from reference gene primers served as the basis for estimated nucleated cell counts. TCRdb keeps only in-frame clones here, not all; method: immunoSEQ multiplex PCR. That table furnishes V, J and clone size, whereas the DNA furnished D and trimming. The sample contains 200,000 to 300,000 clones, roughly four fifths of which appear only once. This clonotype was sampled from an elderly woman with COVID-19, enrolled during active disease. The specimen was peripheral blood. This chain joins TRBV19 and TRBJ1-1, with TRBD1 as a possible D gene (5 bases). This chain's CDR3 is CASSMGSKVQGLMNTEAFF. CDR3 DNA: TGTGCCAGTAGTATGGGATCAAAGGTTCAGGGACTGATGAACACTGAAGCTTTCTTT.